The T cell receptor (beta chain) described here comes from a study of blood T cell repertoires in COVID-19. Study-wide context: Acute-phase and convalescent COVID-19 samples originated in the United States, Italy and Spain. PBMCs, B-cell-depleted T cells, or T cells were the source of the cDNA or gDNA that made up the material.

The V gene's germline CDR1 is MNHEY and CDR2 SMNVEV (reference sequence). The J segment lost 8 bases and the V segment lost 5 bases, leaving 10 bases of the junction unmatched. The CDR3 is 15 residues long. Per the study methods: Using reference gene primer amplification, nucleated cell counts were estimated. Profiling relied on immunoSEQ multiplex PCR, and the TCRdb table lists in-frame clones only, not all of them. Clonal size and the V and J genes are those of that table, whereas D and trimming came from the DNA. Here the sample spans around 100,000 clones, 91% being singletons. The clonotype comes from a man aged 18 to 30 with acute or convalescent COVID-19. The rearrangement links TRBV27 to TRBJ1-1, with 11 positions matching TRBD1. Sample: peripheral blood. The chain's CDR3 is CASSPLLRDRGEAFF. CDR3 bases: TGTGCCAGCAGTCCACTGCTCCGGGACAGGGGGGAAGCTTTCTTT.